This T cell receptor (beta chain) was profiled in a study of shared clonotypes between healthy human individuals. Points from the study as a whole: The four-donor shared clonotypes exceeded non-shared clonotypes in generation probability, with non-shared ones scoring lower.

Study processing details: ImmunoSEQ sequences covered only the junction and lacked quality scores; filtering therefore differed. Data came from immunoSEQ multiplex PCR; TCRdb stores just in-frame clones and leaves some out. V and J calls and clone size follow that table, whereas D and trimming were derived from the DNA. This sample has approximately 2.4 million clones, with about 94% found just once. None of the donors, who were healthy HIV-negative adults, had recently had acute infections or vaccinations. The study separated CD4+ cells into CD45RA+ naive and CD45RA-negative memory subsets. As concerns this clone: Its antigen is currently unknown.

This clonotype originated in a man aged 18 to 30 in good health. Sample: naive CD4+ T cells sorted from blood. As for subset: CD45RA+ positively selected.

In DNA form, the CDR3 reads TGTGCCAGCAGTTTCGGGCCCACATTGTCGGGTACTGAAGCTTTCTTT. Translated: CASSFGPTLSGTEAFF. The chain recombines TRBV27 with TRBJ1-1; D remains ambiguous. Germline CDR1 is MNHEY and CDR2 is SMNVEV (reference sequence). V gave up 3 bases and J gave up 5 bases, with 19 bases separating them. CDR3 size: 16 residues.